This T cell receptor beta chain was obtained from a study of response to subunit inactivated influenza vaccine. The V gene's germline CDR1 is MNHNS and CDR2 SASEGT. The CDR3 runs to 15 residues. Trimming shortened V by 7 bases and J by 2 bases, and 17 bases separated the two germline ends. This clonotype was counted many times. Its specificity is not known. In TCRdb, the RT-PCR reads were re-called with MiXCR into one record per CDR3 protein. The profile shows about 180,000 distinct CDR3 sequences, nearly 9.5% of them singletons. Findings and caveats of the study: That few new T cells are recruited by each seasonal influenza vaccination was the authors' suggestion.

This chain links TRBV6-1 with TRBJ1-2; possible D gene TRBD1, 5 bases. Sequencing was performed on non-naive T cells sorted from PBMCs, taken on the day of vaccination. This sequence was found in a man aged 50-60 years who received an inactivated influenza vaccine. The CDR3 loop reads CASTGAGRPNYGYTF. CDR3 coding DNA: TGTGCCAGCACTGGGGCAGGGCGCCCCAACTATGGCTACACCTTC.